This T cell receptor (beta chain) is from a study of regulatory T cells in long-lasting Graves disease. This CDR3 contains 13 residues. The germline CDR1 and CDR2 sequences are LGHDT and YNNKEL (reference sequence). V shed 3 bases and J shed 1 base, with 6 bases lying between them. Assembly of TCR beta libraries relied on iRepertoire HTBI primers together with Arm-PCR of CDR3 regions. TCRdb ran MiXCR on the multiplex PCR reads and lists one entry per CDR3 protein. The sample has approximately 350,000 distinct CDR3 sequences; under 20% are singletons. At least ten counts were recorded for this clonotype. Time point denoted: newly diagnosed GD, antithyroid drugs for less than 3 months. The authors made the TCR library using RNA they extracted from PBMCs. EDTA tubes collected roughly 9 milliliters of peripheral blood. These same data were also listed under a study on T cells in Graves' hyperthyroidism and ophthalmopathy. That study adds: Researchers found most expanded thyroid clonotypes above 0.001 in blood as well. Separating ophthalmopathy from stable hyperthyroidism was achieved by a 13 V-J model.

V is TRBV3-1 and J is TRBJ1-1; D not certain. This clonotype originated in a young woman with Graves disease. The source was peripheral blood mononuclear cells (PBMCs), collected at new diagnosis, from a patient treated with antithyroid drugs. CDR3 residues: CASSHTENTEAFF. The CDR3 DNA reads TGTGCCAGCAGCCACACGGAGAACACTGAAGCTTTCTTT.